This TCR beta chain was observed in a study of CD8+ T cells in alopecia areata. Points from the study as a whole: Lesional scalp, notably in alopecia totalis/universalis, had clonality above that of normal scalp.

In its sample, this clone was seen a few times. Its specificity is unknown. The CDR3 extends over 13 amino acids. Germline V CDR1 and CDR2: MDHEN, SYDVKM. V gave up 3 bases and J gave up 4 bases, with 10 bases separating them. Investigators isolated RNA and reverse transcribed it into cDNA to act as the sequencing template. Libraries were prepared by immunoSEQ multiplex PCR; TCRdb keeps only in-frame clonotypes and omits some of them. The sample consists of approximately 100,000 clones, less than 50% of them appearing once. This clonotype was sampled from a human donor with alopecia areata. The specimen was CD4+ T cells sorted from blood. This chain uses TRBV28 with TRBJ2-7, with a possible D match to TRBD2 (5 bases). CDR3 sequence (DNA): TGTGCCAGCAGTTTGCCTAGCTGGTACGAGCAGTACTTC. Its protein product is CASSLPSWYEQYF. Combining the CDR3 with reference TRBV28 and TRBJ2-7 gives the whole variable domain DVKVTQSSRYLVKRTGEKVFLECVQDMDHENMFWYRQDPGLGLRLIYFSYDVKMKEKGDIPEGYSVSREKKERFSLILESASTNQTSMYLCASSLPSWYEQYFGPGTRLTVT.